This T cell receptor beta chain was sequenced for a study of early T cells in non-severe SARS-CoV-2 infection. Unique molecular identifiers (one per individual cDNA molecule) were attached. TCRdb re-analysed the 5' RACE reads in MiXCR, keeping a single row per CDR3 protein. The sample has about 99,000 distinct CDR3 sequences; approximately 16% are singletons. The germline V gene has CDR1 DFQATT and CDR2 SNEGSKA (reference sequence). The CDR3 loop spans 12 amino acids. V lost 6 bases and J lost 6; bases outside the gene matches: 8. The genes are TRBV20-1 and TRBJ2-7; 7 nucleotides match TRBD2. The origin of this receptor is an adult who was a healthcare worker with PCR-confirmed SARS-CoV-2 infection or an uninfected control (not recorded which). The sequencing sample was made of whole blood. The CDR3 sequence: CSASGEGAEQYF. CDR3 DNA sequence: TGCAGTGCGAGCGGGGAGGGCGCCGAGCAGTACTTC.